Listed here is a single TCR beta chain. These data come from a study of blood T cell repertoires in COVID-19. Study details: COVID-19 samples from acute and convalescent phases originated in the United States, Italy and Spain. In each case, the material was cDNA or gDNA derived from T cells, B-cell-depleted T cells, or PBMCs.

V lost 3 bases, J lost 4 bases, and 3 bases stayed unmatched. There are 13 residues in the CDR3. The germline gives CDR1 MDHEN, CDR2 SYDVKM. In the original workflow: Reference gene primer amplification gave estimated nucleated cell counts. Libraries were prepared by immunoSEQ multiplex PCR; TCRdb keeps only in-frame clonotypes and omits some of them. For V, J and clone size, that table is used; D and trimming come from the DNA. The sample holds 80,000 or so clones, around nine tenths seen once. This sequence joins TRBV28 and TRBJ2-7, with 7 bases identical to TRBD2. This sequence originates from a man between 50 and 59 years old with acute or convalescent COVID-19. The sequencing input was peripheral blood. CDR3 residues: CASSFLAAYEQYF. CDR3 DNA sequence: TGTGCCAGCAGTTTTCTAGCGGCTTACGAGCAGTACTTC.